One and the same sample provided the 24 T cell receptor beta chains below, sequenced in a study of blood T cells in healthy people across ages. Combining a sample-barcoded 5' primer with a J-beta primer mix, a second PCR ran for about 7 to 11 cycles. TCRdb passed the 5' RACE reads through MiXCR, listing each CDR3 protein once. The data hold 1.5 million to 2 million distinct CDR3 sequences, with roughly 30% observed a single time. The material sequenced was blood. The receptors were sampled from a woman under 40 in good health.

Only a few counts were recorded for this clonotype. The J gene is TRBJ2-3, the V gene TRBV11-2; D perhaps matches TRBD1 (5 bases). The CDR3 is made up of 16 amino acids. V was cut by 5 bases and J by 6 bases, with 21 bases left in between. Germline V CDR1 and CDR2: SGHAT, FQNNGV. As DNA, the CDR3 is TGTGCCAGCAGCATGGAGTTGAGCAGGGTCGCGGATACGCAGTATTTT. Translating it yields CASSMELSRVADTQYF.

The chain recombines TRBV7-9 with TRBJ2-7; 9 nucleotides align to TRBD2. V gave up 1 base and J gave up 6 bases; unmatched junction bases: 7. CDR1 is SEHNR and CDR2 is FQNEAQ in the germline V gene (reference sequence). The CDR3 sequence is 15 residues long. This CDR3 is CASSLVGLASLEQYF. The CDR3 nucleotides read TGTGCCAGCAGCTTAGTGGGACTAGCTTCTCTCGAGCAGTACTTC.

V gene TRBV15 combines with J gene TRBJ2-3; TRBD1 matches 12 bases. Germline V gives CDR1 LNHNV, CDR2 YYDKDF (reference sequence). The CDR3 runs to 16 residues. V was pared by 5 bases and J by 5 bases, with 8 bases of the junction left unmatched. The chain's CDR3 is CATSDRDRGRVDTQYF. The CDR3 DNA reads TGTGCCACCAGCGACCGGGACAGGGGGCGTGTAGATACGCAGTATTTT.

This clonotype was seen a handful of times. The CDR3 region has the DNA TGCGCCAGCAGCCAGATCGATTTTTCTGAAGCTTTCTTT. Translated, it gives CASSQIDFSEAFF. The rearrangement uses TRBV4-1 and TRBJ1-1; D is uncertain. V shed 3 bases and J shed 6 bases, with 11 bases lying between them. This CDR3 is built from 13 residues. The germline V gene has CDR1 MGHRA and CDR2 YSYEKL.

A few counts support this clonotype. The gene calls are TRBV12-5 and TRBJ2-1; no clear D. V was shortened by 1 base and J by 4 bases, with 5 bases between the two germline ends. The germline V gene has CDR1 LGHNT and CDR2 FRNRAP. CDR3 size: 13 residues. CDR3: CASGLDIYNEQFF. The DNA for the CDR3 is TGTGCTAGTGGTTTGGACATATACAATGAGCAGTTCTTC.

On this clonotype: A read error may be the cause here, since a much bigger clone is one base away. The chain recombines TRBV3-1 with TRBJ2-1, with D possibly TRBD1 on 5 matching bases. Per germline, CDR1 LGHDT and CDR2 YNNKEL (reference sequence). The CDR3 contains 13 residues. The CDR3 nucleotides are TGTGCCAGCAGCTCAGGGTGGGGCAATGAGCAGTGCTTC. This codes for CASSSGWGNEQCF.

The chain employs TRBV20-1 and TRBJ2-7, with D unresolved. Trimming left V 6 bases short and J 0 bases short, with 15 bases between. The CDR3 contains 14 residues. Germline CDR1 and CDR2: DFQATT and SNEGSKA (reference sequence). The CDR3: CSAGPPDLSYEQYF. CDR3 DNA: TGCAGTGCAGGCCCCCCGGACCTCTCCTACGAGCAGTACTTC.

The J gene is TRBJ2-1, the V gene TRBV5-1; 9 nucleotides align to TRBD2. The CDR3 covers 16 residues. The V segment lost 0 bases and the J segment 8 bases; nucleotides outside the gene matches: 9. The germline V gene encodes CDR1 SGHRS and CDR2 YFSETQ. This CDR3 reads CASSLVLAGPRDEQFF. The CDR3 nucleotides read TGCGCCAGCAGCTTGGTTCTAGCGGGGCCGAGGGATGAGCAGTTCTTC.

The chain employs TRBV24-1 and TRBJ1-1, with D uncertain. The germline V and J ends were trimmed by 2 bases and 8 bases, with 11 bases remaining between them. Per the germline V gene, CDR1 is KGHDR and CDR2 is SFDVKD. There are 13 residues in the CDR3. CDR3 residues: CATSDSRFQEAFF. The CDR3, as DNA: TGTGCCACCAGTGATTCTCGGTTTCAGGAAGCTTTCTTT.

The V and J genes are TRBV7-2 and TRBJ2-1, with a tentative D call TRBD1 (5 bases). The V and J ends lost 1 base and 7 bases respectively, with 20 bases between them. The CDR3 loop spans 17 amino acids. In germline, CDR1 is SGHTA, CDR2 FQGNSA. The CDR3 DNA sequence: TGTGCCAGCAGCTTAGTGGGGCCCAGTGATCCCCGTAATGAGCAGTTCTTC. As protein: CASSLVGPSDPRNEQFF.

This clonotype appeared many times. This chain joins TRBV10-1 and TRBJ2-7; D is possibly TRBD2 (5 bases). V gave up 5 bases and J gave up 2 bases, with 16 bases separating them. The CDR3 sequence is 15 residues long. Germline V gene sequence: CDR1 WNHNN, CDR2 SYGVQD (reference sequence). CDR3 coding DNA: TGCGCCAGCAGTCCCGGGATAGCCGGAACCTACGAGCAGTACTTC. Protein sequence: CASSPGIAGTYEQYF.

This clonotype came up a few times. V is TRBV7-2 and J is TRBJ2-3; weak D call: TRBD2 (7 bases). The CDR3 has 17 residues. Germline V gene sequence: CDR1 SGHTA, CDR2 FQGNSA. Trimming took off 4 bases at V and 2 bases at J, with 19 bases between the two ends. The CDR3 DNA is TGTGCCAGCAGCTCCCCCGGGGGGCCGAAAATCACAGATACGCAGTATTTT. This encodes CASSSPGGPKITDTQYF. Full variable domain (outside the CDR3, taken from reference TRBV7-2 and TRBJ2-3): GAGVSQSPSNKVTEKGKDVELRCDPISGHTALYWYRQSLGQGLEFLIYFQGNSAPDKSGLPSDRFSAERTGGSVSTLTIQRTQQEDSAVYLCASSSPGGPKITDTQYFGPGTRLTVL.

This chain links TRBV6-2 or TRBV6-3 with TRBJ2-5; 10 nucleotides line up with TRBD2. The junction had 4 bases not matched to a gene; V was cut back by 9 bases and J by 3 bases. This CDR3 has 13 residues. Germline values: CDR1 MNHEY, CDR2 SVGEGT. The CDR3 bases are TGTGCCAGTCGGACTAGCGGAAAAGAGACCCAGTACTTC. Translating it yields CASRTSGKETQYF.

This clonotype was observed a few times. CDR3: CASSLGTQGDQYF. CDR3 nucleotide sequence: TGTGCCAGCAGCTTGGGCACCCAAGGCGACCAGTACTTC. This chain uses TRBV7-9 with TRBJ2-5; D is ambiguous. The CDR3 is made up of 13 amino acids. Germline CDR1 reads SEHNR; CDR2 reads FQNEAQ (reference sequence). Trimming took 3 bases from V and 10 from J, leaving 15 bases between them.

This clonotype is a singleton in its sample. This chain uses TRBV29-1 with TRBJ2-7, with D possibly being TRBD2 (5 bases). This CDR3 has 17 residues. The germline V and J ends were trimmed by 0 bases and 7 bases, with 25 bases remaining between them. Germline V CDR1 and CDR2: SQVTM, ANQGSEA. CDR3 sequence: CSVEDVPVRRGYNEQYF. The DNA for the CDR3 is TGCAGCGTTGAAGATGTCCCCGTGAGGAGAGGGTACAATGAGCAGTACTTC.

This clonotype has just a few counts. The chain uses TRBV7-9 and TRBJ1-1; weak D call: TRBD1 (5 bases). The CDR3 extends over 16 amino acids. Germline CDR1 is SEHNR and CDR2 is FQNEAQ (reference sequence). V lost 2 bases and J lost 0, with 13 bases in between. The CDR3 region has the DNA TGTGCCAGCAGCTTATACCCCGGGACGGTGAACACTGAAGCTTTCTTT. Protein: CASSLYPGTVNTEAFF. Using reference TRBV7-9 and TRBJ1-1 for the parts outside the CDR3, the full variable domain is DTGVSQNPRHKITKRGQNVTFRCDPISEHNRLYWYRQTLGQGPEFLTYFQNEAQLEKSRLLSDRFSAERPKGSFSTLEIQRTEQGDSAMYLCASSLYPGTVNTEAFFGQGTRLTVV.

This clonotype has a count of ten or more. V is TRBV11-2 and J is TRBJ2-7, with 9 bases lining up with TRBD1. Germline V gene sequence: CDR1 SGHAT, CDR2 FQNNGV. The CDR3 extends over 12 amino acids. J lost 2 bases, V lost 9 bases, and 2 bases had no gene match. The CDR3 protein is CARGDRAYEQYF. The CDR3 region has the DNA TGTGCCAGGGGGGACAGGGCCTACGAGCAGTACTTC. The complete variable domain, with remaining parts taken from reference TRBV11-2 and TRBJ2-7, reads EAGVAQSPRYKIIEKRQSVAFWCNPISGHATLYWYQQILGQGPKLLIQFQNNGVVDDSQLPKDRFSAERLKGVDSTLKIQPAKLEDSAVYLCARGDRAYEQYFGPGTRLTVT.

At least ten counts were recorded for this clonotype. The chain recombines TRBV12-3 or TRBV12-4 with TRBJ2-3, with 7 bases identical to TRBD2. V shed 6 bases and J 2 bases; nucleotides not matched to a gene: 5. CDR3 size: 14 residues. This CDR3 is CASRAGVSTDTQYF. The CDR3 DNA reads as TGTGCCAGCAGGGCGGGGGTATCCACAGATACGCAGTATTTT.

This chain connects TRBV20-1 to TRBJ2-4; the D gene could be TRBD1 or TRBD2 (5 bases each). The J call may be in error: the DNA end matches TRBJ2-7 better. The CDR3 spans 12 residues. Germline values: CDR1 DFQATT, CDR2 SNEGSKA (reference sequence). The CDR3, as DNA: TGCAGTGCTCTCGGGGCTCGCCACGAGCAGTACTTC. Translation gives CSALGARHEQYF.

The table lists this clonotype with a count of one. The chain has TRBV15 and TRBJ1-5, with a possible D match to TRBD1 (5 bases). Germline V gives CDR1 LNHNV, CDR2 YYDKDF (reference sequence). The CDR3 contains 13 residues. V lost 6 bases and J lost 7, with 13 bases in between. In DNA, the CDR3 is TGTGCCACCAGTACGACAGTTGTCCAGCCCCAGCATTTT. Protein sequence: CATSTTVVQPQHF.

Regarding this clonotype: Since a much larger clone is just one base distant, this may be a read error. The chain uses TRBV7-9 and TRBJ2-1, with 15 bases that match TRBD2. Germline V lookup: CDR1 SEHNR, CDR2 FQNEAQ (reference sequence). This CDR3 comprises 17 residues. This CDR3 is CSSSLTTGTSGGNEQFF. The CDR3 DNA is TGTTCCAGCAGCCTCACGACTGGGACTAGCGGGGGGAATGAGCAGTTCTTC.

In DNA, the CDR3 is TGTGCCAGTAGTAGCTCGGGACTAGCGGAATTCACAGATACGCAGTATTTT. Residues: CASSSSGLAEFTDTQYF. This sequence joins TRBV19 and TRBJ2-3, with 11 bases identical to TRBD2. Trimming at V came to 4 bases and at J to 2 bases, leaving 8 bases not matched to a gene. The CDR3 is 17 residues long. The germline gives CDR1 LNHDA, CDR2 SQIVND (reference sequence).

The rearrangement joins TRBV6-5 to TRBJ2-1, with 13 bases that match TRBD2. The CDR3 is 15 amino acids. Per germline, CDR1 MNHEY and CDR2 SVGAGI. J lost 10 bases, V lost 6 bases, and 9 bases had no gene match. The CDR3, as DNA: TGTGCCAGCAGCGCACTAGCGGGAGGGCCTCGGGAGCAGTTCTTC. It translates to CASSALAGGPREQFF.

The chain is built from TRBV30 and TRBJ2-1, with D tentatively TRBD2 (6 bases). Trimming pared 4 bases from V and 5 bases from J, leaving 21 bases between. This CDR3 is built from 16 residues. The germline V gene encodes CDR1 GTSNPN and CDR2 SVGIG (reference sequence). The CDR3 nucleotides are TGTGCCTGGACCATAACGCGGAGCGGGCGAAACAATGAGCAGTTCTTC. Translating gives CAWTITRSGRNNEQFF.